This TCR beta chain is drawn from a study of response to subunit inactivated influenza vaccine. Findings and caveats of the study: It was the authors' suggestion that each seasonal influenza vaccination recruits few new T cells.

In this sample, this clonotype turned up many times. Its antigen remains unidentified. TCRdb reprocessed the RT-PCR reads with MiXCR, giving one entry per CDR3 protein. The sample has roughly 780,000 distinct CDR3 sequences, approximately 17% seen once. From germline, CDR1 is LGHNA and CDR2 YNFKEQ. The CDR3 runs to 14 residues. The ends lost 8 bases at V and 4 bases at J; junction bases unmatched: 10. The clonotype was recovered from a man in his forties or fifties who received an inactivated influenza vaccine. The V gene is TRBV4-2, the J gene TRBJ1-2; 7 bases are shared with TRBD1. The sample in question was PBMCs from blood, obtained roughly 5 days after vaccination. Here the CDR3 reads CASSPAGTAYGYTF. CDR3 nucleotides: TGTGCCAGCTCCCCCGCTGGGACAGCCTATGGCTACACCTTC.